Listed below are T cell receptor beta chains from one sample, sequenced in a study of blood T cells in healthy people across ages. In TCRdb, the 5' RACE reads were re-called with MiXCR into one record per CDR3 protein. This table holds 650,000 to 800,000 distinct CDR3 sequences, approximately 52% found once. Sequences were obtained from blood. These receptors were collected from a woman aged 80 or over in good health. CDR3s include the opening cysteine and the closing phenylalanine or tryptophan. The D gene is left open where the match is weak. Clone size, where shown, is once, few, many, or a class for clones that have expanded.

d_call	v_call	clone_size	j_call	cdr3_aa	cdr3_nt
TRBD1	TRBV20-1	many	TRBJ2-7	CSARLDRVRGEQYF	TGCAGTGCTAGGTTAGACAGGGTGAGGGGCGAGCAGTACTTC
-	TRBV2	-	TRBJ1-2	CASSERATDYGYTF	TGTGCCAGCAGTGAACGTGCCACGGACTATGGCTACACCTTC
-	TRBV10-3	few	TRBJ1-5	CAISESGGGVFQHF	TGTGCCATCAGTGAGTCGGGAGGCGGGGTTTTTCAGCATTTT
-	TRBV20-1	many	TRBJ2-1	CSARVTTRDEQFF	TGCAGTGCTAGAGTCACCACTCGCGATGAGCAGTTCTTC
-	TRBV11-2	many	TRBJ2-1	CASSLDRRAKQFF	TGTGCCAGCAGCTTAGATCGAAGGGCTAAACAGTTCTTC
-	TRBV12-3/TRBV12-4	-	TRBJ1-5	CASSPRRVSNQPQHF	TGTGCCAGCAGCCCCCGCAGGGTTAGCAATCAGCCCCAGCATTTT
TRBD1	TRBV10-3	medium-sized	TRBJ2-1	CAIRTGQHNEQFF	TGTGCCATCAGGACGGGACAGCACAATGAGCAGTTCTTC
-	TRBV11-2	-	TRBJ2-7	CASSSAGLSYEQYF	TGTGCCAGCAGCTCGGCAGGGTTATCCTACGAGCAGTACTTC
-	TRBV7-9	-	TRBJ2-3	CAGSFAATDTQYF	TGTGCCGGCAGCTTCGCAGCCACAGATACGCAGTATTTT
-	TRBV2	-	TRBJ2-5	CASSATGRGTQYF	TGTGCCAGCAGCGCGACAGGGCGGGGGACCCAGTACTTC
TRBD2	TRBV4-1	many	TRBJ2-7	CASSPGLAGVNEQYF	TGCGCCAGCAGCCCAGGACTAGCGGGAGTGAACGAGCAGTACTTC
-	TRBV11-2	-	TRBJ2-5	CASSLESSIRETQYF	TGTGCCAGCAGCTTAGAGTCCTCTATCCGGGAGACCCAGTACTTC
TRBD1	TRBV27	-	TRBJ1-4	CASSLNARQGTAKLFF	TGTGCCAGCAGTTTAAACGCGAGACAGGGCACGGCGAAACTGTTTTTT
TRBD1	TRBV20-1	-	TRBJ1-5	CSAIAGTAYSNQPQHF	TGCAGTGCTATAGCCGGGACAGCGTATAGCAATCAGCCCCAGCATTTT
-	TRBV9	many	TRBJ2-4	CASSAGAKNIQYF	TGTGCCAGCAGCGCGGGAGCCAAAAACATTCAGTACTTC